This TCR beta chain was captured by sequencing in a study of regulatory T cells in long-lasting Graves disease. This clonotype was seen at least ten times. Its antigen is not known. Trimming cost V 0 bases and J 2 bases; bases outside gene matches: 4. The CDR3 consists of 16 residues. Looked up from germline, CDR1 is WSHSY and CDR2 is SAAADI. Arm-PCR of CDR3 regions with iRepertoire HTBI primers generated TCR beta libraries. TCRdb called the multiplex PCR reads again in MiXCR, with one record for every CDR3 protein. The sample lists some 460,000 distinct CDR3 sequences, around 15% occurring once. Time point denoted: newly diagnosed GD, antithyroid drugs for less than 3 months. RNA extracted from PBMCs served as the sequencing template. The study, taken as a whole, reports: There was favoring of TRBV28, TRBJ1-2 and TRBJ2-5 in persistent disease.

The same data also contributed to another study, on T cells in Graves' hyperthyroidism and ophthalmopathy. Per that study: The diagnoses drew upon clinical symptoms, serum thyroxine and TRAb, thyroid ultrasound and orbital computed tomography.

This specimen was peripheral blood mononuclear cells (PBMCs), taken at new diagnosis, from a patient treated with antithyroid drugs. The rearrangement joins TRBV10-2 to TRBJ2-1, with 7 bases lining up with TRBD2. This TCR was recovered from a man aged 35-49 years with Graves disease. CDR3: CASSESGLPPYNEQFF. CDR3 coding DNA: TGCGCCAGCAGTGAGTCGGGACTACCCCCCTACAATGAGCAGTTCTTC.